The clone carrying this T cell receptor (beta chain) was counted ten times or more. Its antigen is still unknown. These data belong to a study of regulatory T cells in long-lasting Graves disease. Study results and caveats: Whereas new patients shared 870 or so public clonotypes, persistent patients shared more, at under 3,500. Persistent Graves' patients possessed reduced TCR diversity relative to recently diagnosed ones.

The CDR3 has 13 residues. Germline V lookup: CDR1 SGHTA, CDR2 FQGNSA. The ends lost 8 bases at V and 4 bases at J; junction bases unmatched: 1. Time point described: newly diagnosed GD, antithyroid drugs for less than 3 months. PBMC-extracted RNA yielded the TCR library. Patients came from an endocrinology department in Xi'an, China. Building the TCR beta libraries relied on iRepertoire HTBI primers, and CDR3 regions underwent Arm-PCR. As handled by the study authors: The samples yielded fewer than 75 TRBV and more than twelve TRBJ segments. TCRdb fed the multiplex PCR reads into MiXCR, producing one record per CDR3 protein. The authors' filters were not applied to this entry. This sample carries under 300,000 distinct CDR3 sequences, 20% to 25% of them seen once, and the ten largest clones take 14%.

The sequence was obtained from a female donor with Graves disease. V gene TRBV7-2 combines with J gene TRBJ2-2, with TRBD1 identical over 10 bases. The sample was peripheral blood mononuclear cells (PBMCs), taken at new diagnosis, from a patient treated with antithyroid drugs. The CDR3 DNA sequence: TGTGCCAGCCGGGACAGGGGCACCGGGGAGCTGTTTTTT. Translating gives CASRDRGTGELFF.